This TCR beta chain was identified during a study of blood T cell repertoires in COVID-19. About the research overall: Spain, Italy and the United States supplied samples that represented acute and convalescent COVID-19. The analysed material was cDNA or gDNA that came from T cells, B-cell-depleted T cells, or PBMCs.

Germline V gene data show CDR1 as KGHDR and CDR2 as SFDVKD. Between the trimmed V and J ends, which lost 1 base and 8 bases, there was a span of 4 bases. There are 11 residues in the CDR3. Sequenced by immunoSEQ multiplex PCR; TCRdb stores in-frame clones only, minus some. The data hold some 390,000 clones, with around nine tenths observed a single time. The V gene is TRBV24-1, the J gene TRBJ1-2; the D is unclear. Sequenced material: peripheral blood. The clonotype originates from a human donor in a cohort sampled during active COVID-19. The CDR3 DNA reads TGTGCCACCAGTGATTTAGAGGGCTACACCTTC. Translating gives CATSDLEGYTF.